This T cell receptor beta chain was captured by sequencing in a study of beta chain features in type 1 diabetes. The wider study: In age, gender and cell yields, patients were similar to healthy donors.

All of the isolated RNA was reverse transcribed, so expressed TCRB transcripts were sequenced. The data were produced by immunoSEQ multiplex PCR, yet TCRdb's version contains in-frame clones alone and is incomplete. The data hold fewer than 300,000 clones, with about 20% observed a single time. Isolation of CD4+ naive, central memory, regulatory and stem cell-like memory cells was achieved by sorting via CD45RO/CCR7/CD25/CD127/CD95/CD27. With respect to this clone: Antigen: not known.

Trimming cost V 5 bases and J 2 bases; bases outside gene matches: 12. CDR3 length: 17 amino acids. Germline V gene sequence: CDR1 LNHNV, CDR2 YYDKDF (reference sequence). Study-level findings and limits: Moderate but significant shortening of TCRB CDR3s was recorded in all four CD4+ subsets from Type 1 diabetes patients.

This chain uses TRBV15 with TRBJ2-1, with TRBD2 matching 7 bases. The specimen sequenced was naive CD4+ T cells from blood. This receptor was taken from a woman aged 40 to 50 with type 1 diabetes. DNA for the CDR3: TGTGCCACCAGCCCCCGAAGTGGGCGGGGGACCTACAATGAGCAGTTCTTC. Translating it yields CATSPRSGRGTYNEQFF.